A single TCR beta chain is shown here with its context. The antigen this receptor binds is unknown. No quality values exist for individual bases; no much larger clone is one base distant. The immunoSEQ Assay, a bias-controlled multiplex PCR, was used to amplify TCRbeta CDR3 regions from genomic DNA. The study's own analysis went as follows. Within the assay, amplification of reference gene primers was used to estimate how many nucleated cells each sample contained. Sequence reads were collapsed and filtered to measure the absolute abundance of every unique TCRbeta CDR3 rearrangement. For each sample, productive Simpson clonality was calculated as the square root of Simpson's diversity index over productive rearrangements. TCRdb mirrors the immuneACCESS table, restricted to in-frame sequences. Some clones are absent from its copies; in checked studies, under half trace to an unresolved V gene, and the reason for the others is unknown. D and trimming were read from the DNA, whereas the V and J calls and clone size are those reported in that table. The table for this sample lists some 100,000 clones; 86% of them were counted only once. 9% to 12% of the sample rests with the top ten.

CDR1 and CDR2 were assigned from the germline V gene as SGHTA and FQGNSA. The trim is 1 base for V and 6 bases for J, with a gap of 13 bases between the germline ends. CDR3 length: 15 amino acids, cysteine to phenylalanine. Just the 45-base CDR3 DNA is kept, in frame starting at base 1. Whole blood was collected in K2EDTA tubes by collaborating institutions according to the institutions' own protocols. For TCRbeta analysis, collaborator samples were shipped as frozen whole blood, as isolated PBMCs, or as DNA extracted from either sample type. The entry originates in a study of blood T cell repertoires in COVID-19 (dated by TCRdb to 2018 to 2021). About the full investigation: The collaborator samples originated in the United States, Italy and Spain and spanned the acute and convalescent phases of COVID-19. A de-identified subject ID, COVID-19 status, age in years and sex were almost always included in the sample metadata. The samples were drawn from two sources: the first 160 participants of the ongoing ImmuneRACE study, and approximately 1,300 subjects contributed by 6 global collaborators. The prospective study material was composed of cDNA or gDNA derived from T cells, B-cell-depleted T cells, or PBMCs. Subjects who had been exposed to COVID-19, were actively infected with it, or had recovered from it provided the deeply sampled blood TCRbeta repertoires that made up the dataset. Where available, HLA class I and class II types were taken from metadata supplied by the sample provider and were not determined by assay-based typing. The repertoires were made available in a free public database intended to serve as a resource for research on the immune response to SARS-CoV-2.

The full study reports these points: The quantity of clinical and demographic metadata differed by source and by participant and was supplied without curation.

The sequence is built from TRBV7-2 and TRBJ1-5, and TRBD1 may be the D gene, going by 5 matching bases. Material for sequencing was peripheral blood. This TCR was recovered from a man aged 45-60 years with acute or convalescent COVID-19. The DNA reads as follows: TGTGCCAGCAGCTTAGGGGGCCCAGTCCGTCAGCCCCAGCATTTT. This codes for CASSLGGPVRQPQHF.